This TCR beta chain was found in a study of T cells in Graves' hyperthyroidism and ophthalmopathy. Study results and caveats: In the blood, most expanded thyroid clonotypes above 0.001 appeared as well.

TCR beta CDR3 regions were amplified from RNA. Researchers ran a first-round RT-PCR on the TCR CDR3 using the HTBI primer set. One entry per CDR3 protein, called by TCRdb with MiXCR from the multiplex PCR reads. The sample records about 350,000 distinct CDR3 sequences, approximately 18% being singletons. CDR1 MDHEN and CDR2 SYDVKM come from the germline V gene. This CDR3 is 15 amino acids long. Trimming took 3 bases from V and 5 from J; bases not matched to a gene: 9. Exclusion of patients followed from uncontrolled infection, other autoimmune disease, pregnancy or lactation. This clonotype was recorded many times. Its target is not known.

The clonotype originates from a woman in her twenties or thirties with Graves' hyperthyroidism that later progressed to Graves' ophthalmopathy. This chain uses TRBV28 with TRBJ2-5; TRBD2 aligns across 7 bases. Input material: blood. The DNA of the CDR3 is TGTGCCAGCAGTTTTGAGCGGGGAGACTTGGAGACCCAGTACTTC. It codes for CASSFERGDLETQYF.